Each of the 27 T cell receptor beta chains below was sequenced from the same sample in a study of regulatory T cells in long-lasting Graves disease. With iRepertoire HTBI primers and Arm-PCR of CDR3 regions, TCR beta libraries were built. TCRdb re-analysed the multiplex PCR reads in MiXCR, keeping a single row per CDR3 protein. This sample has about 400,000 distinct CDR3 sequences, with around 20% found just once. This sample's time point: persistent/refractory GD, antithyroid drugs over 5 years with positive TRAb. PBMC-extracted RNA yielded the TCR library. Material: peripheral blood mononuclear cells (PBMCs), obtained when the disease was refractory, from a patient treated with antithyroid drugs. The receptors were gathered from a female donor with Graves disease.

The CDR3 region is CASSLIRGGTEAFF. For the CDR3, the DNA is TGTGCCAGCAGCTTAATCAGGGGCGGAACTGAAGCTTTCTTT. This sequence joins TRBV7-2 and TRBJ1-1; TRBD1 might be the D (6 bases). This CDR3 is 14 amino acids long. V was clipped by 2 bases and J by 5 bases, with 12 bases between them. The V gene's germline CDR1 is SGHTA and CDR2 FQGNSA.

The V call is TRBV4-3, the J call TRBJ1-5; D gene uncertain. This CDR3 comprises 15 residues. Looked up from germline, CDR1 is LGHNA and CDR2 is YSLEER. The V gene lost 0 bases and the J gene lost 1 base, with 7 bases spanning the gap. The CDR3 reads CASSQDMNSNQPQHF. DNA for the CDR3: TGCGCCAGCAGCCAAGATATGAACAGCAATCAGCCCCAGCATTTT.

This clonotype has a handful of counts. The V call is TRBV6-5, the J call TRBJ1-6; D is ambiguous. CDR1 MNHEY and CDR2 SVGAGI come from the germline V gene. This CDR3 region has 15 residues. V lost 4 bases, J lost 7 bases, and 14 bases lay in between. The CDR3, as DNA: TGTGCCAGCAGTTCCCCGACGGAATACAATTCACCCCTCCACTTT. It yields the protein CASSSPTEYNSPLHF.

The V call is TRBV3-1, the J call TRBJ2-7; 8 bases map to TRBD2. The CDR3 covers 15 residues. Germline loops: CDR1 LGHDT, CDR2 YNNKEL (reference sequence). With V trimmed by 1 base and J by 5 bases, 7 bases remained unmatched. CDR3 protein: CASSQVTGGLHEQYF. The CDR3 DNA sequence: TGTGCCAGCAGCCAAGTAACGGGGGGGCTGCACGAGCAGTACTTC.

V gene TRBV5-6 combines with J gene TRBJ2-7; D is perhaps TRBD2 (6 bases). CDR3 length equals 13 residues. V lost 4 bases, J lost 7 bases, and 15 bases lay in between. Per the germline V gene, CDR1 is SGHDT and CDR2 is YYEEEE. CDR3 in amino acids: CASSPGGVFEQYF. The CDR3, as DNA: TGTGCCAGCAGCCCTGGAGGGGTTTTTGAGCAGTACTTC.

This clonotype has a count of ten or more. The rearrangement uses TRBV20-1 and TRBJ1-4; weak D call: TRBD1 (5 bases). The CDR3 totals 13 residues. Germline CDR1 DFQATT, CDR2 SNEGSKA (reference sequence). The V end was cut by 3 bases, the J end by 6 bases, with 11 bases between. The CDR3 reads CSARGTWDEKLFF. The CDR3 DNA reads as TGCAGTGCTAGGGGGACCTGGGATGAAAAACTGTTTTTT.

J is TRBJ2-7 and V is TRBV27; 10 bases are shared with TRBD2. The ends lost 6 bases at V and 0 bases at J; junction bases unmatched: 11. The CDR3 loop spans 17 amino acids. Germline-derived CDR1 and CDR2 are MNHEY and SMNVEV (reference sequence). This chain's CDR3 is CASSRSGGGSPSYEQYF. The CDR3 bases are TGTGCCAGCAGCCGCAGCGGGGGGGGCAGTCCCTCCTACGAGCAGTACTTC.

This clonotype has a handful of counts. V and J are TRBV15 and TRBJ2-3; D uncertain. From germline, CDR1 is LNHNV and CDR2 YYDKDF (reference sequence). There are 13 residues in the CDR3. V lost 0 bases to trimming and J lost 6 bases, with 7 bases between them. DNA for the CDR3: TGTGCCACCAGCAGAGATCCGGGCGATACGCAGTATTTT. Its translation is CATSRDPGDTQYF.

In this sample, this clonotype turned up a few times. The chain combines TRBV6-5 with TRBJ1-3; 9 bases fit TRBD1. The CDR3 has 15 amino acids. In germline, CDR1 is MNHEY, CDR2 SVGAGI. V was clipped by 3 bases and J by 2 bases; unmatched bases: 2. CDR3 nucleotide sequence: TGTGCCAGCAGTTATGGGGACAGGGCTGGAAACACCATATATTTT. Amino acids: CASSYGDRAGNTIYF.

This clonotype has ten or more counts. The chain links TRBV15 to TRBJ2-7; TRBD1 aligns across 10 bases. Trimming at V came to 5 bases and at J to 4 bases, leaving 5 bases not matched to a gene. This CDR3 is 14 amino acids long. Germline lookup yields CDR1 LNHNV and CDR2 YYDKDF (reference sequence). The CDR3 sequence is CATSVGQGIYEQYF. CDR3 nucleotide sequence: TGTGCCACCAGCGTGGGACAGGGGATATACGAGCAGTACTTC.

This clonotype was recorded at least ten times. Here the CDR3 DNA reads TGCAGTGCTAGGGGACATCCCAAGGCCCAAGAGACCCAGTACTTC. Protein: CSARGHPKAQETQYF. The chain is built from TRBV20-1 and TRBJ2-5; a weak D match, TRBD1 (6 bases). V gave up 3 bases and J gave up 1 base, with 15 bases separating them. CDR1 and CDR2 from the germline V gene are DFQATT and SNEGSKA (reference sequence). The CDR3 contains 15 residues.

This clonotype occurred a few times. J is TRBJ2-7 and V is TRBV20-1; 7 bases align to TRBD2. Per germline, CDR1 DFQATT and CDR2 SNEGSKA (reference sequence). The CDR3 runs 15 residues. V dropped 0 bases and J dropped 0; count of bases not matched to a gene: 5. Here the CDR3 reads CSARDPGGSSYEQYF. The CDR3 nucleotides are TGCAGTGCTAGAGATCCCGGCGGGAGCTCCTACGAGCAGTACTTC.

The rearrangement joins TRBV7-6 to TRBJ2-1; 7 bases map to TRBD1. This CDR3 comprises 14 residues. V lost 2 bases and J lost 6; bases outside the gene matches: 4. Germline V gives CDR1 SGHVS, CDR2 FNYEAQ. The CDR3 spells CASSLWAGGNEQFF. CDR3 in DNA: TGTGCCAGCAGCTTATGGGCAGGGGGCAATGAGCAGTTCTTC.

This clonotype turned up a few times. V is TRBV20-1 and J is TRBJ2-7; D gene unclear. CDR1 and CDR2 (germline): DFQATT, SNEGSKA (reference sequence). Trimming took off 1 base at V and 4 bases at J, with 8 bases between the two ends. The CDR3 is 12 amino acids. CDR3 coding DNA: TGCAGTGCTAGAGGATACGAGTACGAGCAGTACTTC. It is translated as CSARGYEYEQYF.

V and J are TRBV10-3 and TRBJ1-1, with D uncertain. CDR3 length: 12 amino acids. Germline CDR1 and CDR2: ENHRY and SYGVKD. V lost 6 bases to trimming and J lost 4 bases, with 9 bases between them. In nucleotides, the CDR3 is TGTGCCATCAGGGAGACGGCCACTGAAGCTTTCTTT. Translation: CAIRETATEAFF.

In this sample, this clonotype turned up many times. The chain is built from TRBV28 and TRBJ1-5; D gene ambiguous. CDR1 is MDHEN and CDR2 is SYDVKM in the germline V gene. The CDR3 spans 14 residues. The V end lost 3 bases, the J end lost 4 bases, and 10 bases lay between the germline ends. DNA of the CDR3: TGTGCCAGCAGTTTTCTAGTGGGAAATCAGCCCCAGCATTTT. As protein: CASSFLVGNQPQHF.

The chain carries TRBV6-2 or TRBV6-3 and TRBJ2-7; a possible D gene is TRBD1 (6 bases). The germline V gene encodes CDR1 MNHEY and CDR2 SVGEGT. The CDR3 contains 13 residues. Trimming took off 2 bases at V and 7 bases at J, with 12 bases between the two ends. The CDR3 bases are TGTGCCAGCAGTTACGCCACAGGGCGTGAGCAGTACTTC. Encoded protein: CASSYATGREQYF.

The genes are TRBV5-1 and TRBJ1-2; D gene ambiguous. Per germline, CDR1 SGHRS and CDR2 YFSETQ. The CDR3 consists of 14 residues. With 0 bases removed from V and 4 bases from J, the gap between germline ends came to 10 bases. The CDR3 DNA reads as TGCGCCAGCAGCTTGGAGGGCAGCTCCTATGGCTACACCTTC. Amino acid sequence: CASSLEGSSYGYTF.

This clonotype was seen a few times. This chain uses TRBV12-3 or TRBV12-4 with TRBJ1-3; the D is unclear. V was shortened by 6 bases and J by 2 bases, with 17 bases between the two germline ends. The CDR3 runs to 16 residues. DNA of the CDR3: TGTGCCAGCAGCCCTAGACAAGCAACGACTGGAAACACCATATATTTT. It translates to CASSPRQATTGNTIYF.

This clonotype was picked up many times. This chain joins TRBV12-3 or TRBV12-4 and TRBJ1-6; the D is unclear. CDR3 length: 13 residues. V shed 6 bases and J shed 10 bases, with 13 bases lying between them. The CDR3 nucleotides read TGTGCCAGCAGGGATCGTCGTGGATCACCCCTCCACTTT. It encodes CASRDRRGSPLHF.

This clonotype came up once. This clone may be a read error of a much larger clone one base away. The CDR3 DNA sequence: TGTGCCAGCAGTAACAGGGTTCGCTACGAGCAGTACTTC. Protein: CASSNRVRYEQYF. This sequence joins TRBV6-2 or TRBV6-3 and TRBJ2-7; TRBD1 might be the D (6 bases). Looked up from germline, CDR1 is MNHEY and CDR2 is SVGEGT. V lost 5 bases and J lost 3, with 11 bases in between. This CDR3 is 13 amino acids long.

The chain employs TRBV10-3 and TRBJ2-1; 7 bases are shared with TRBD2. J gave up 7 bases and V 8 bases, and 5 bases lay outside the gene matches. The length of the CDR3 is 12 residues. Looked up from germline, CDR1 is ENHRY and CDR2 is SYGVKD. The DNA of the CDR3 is TGTGCCATCGGGGGGGATAGGAATGAGCAGTTCTTC. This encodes CAIGGDRNEQFF.

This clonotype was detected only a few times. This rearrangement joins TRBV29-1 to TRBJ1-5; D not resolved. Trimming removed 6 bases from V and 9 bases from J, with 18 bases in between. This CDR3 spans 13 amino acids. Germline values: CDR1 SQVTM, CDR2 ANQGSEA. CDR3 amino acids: CSVAEAVLGPQHF. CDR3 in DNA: TGCAGCGTAGCCGAAGCGGTCCTCGGGCCCCAGCATTTT.

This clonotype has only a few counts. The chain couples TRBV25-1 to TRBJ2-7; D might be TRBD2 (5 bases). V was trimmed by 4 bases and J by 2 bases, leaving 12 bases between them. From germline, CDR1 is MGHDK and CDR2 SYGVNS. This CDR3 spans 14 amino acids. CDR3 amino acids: CASSGDYPPYEQYF. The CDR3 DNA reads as TGTGCCAGCAGTGGTGACTATCCCCCCTACGAGCAGTACTTC.

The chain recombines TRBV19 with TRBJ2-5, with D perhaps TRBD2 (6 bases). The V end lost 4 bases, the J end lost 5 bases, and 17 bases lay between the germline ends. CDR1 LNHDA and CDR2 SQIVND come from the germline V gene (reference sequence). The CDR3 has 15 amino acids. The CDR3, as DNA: TGTGCCAGTAGTACCGGGACGGGAGAACGGGAGACCCAGTACTTC. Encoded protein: CASSTGTGERETQYF. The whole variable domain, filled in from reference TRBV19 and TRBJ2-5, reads DGGITQSPKYLFRKEGQNVTLSCEQNLNHDAMYWYRQDPGQGLRLIYYSQIVNDFQKGDIAEGYSVSREKKESFPLTVTSAQKNPTAFYLCASSTGTGERETQYFGPGTRLLVL.

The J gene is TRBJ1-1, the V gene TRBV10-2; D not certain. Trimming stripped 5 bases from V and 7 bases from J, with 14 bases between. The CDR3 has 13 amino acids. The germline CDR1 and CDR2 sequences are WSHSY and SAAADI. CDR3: CASSLDPLGEAFF. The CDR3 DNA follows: TGCGCCAGCAGTTTGGACCCCCTAGGTGAAGCTTTCTTT.

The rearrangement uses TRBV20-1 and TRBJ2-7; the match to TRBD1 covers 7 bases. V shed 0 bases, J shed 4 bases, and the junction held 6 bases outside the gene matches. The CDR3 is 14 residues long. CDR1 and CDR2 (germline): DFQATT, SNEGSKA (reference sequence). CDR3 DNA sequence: TGCAGTGCTAGAGATGCAGGGGGAAAATACGAGCAGTACTTC. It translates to CSARDAGGKYEQYF.